The 15 T cell receptor beta chains below come from one sample, sequenced in a study of molecular identifiers for immune sequencing clone quantification. TCRdb recomputed calls from the PCR reads with MiXCR, one row per CDR3 protein. Of more than 450,000 distinct CDR3 sequences in the sample, 20% to 25% were seen once. Sequencing was performed on naive CD8+ T cells from blood, with Jurkat cell RNA spiked in. Subset in this sample: FACS-sorted CD8+CD4-CCR7+CD45RA+ naive T cells. These receptors were obtained from a human donor in good health. Some libraries in this study had Jurkat cell RNA spiked in.

This chain joins TRBV27 and TRBJ1-2, with D possibly being TRBD1 (5 bases). Trimming pared 8 bases from V and 0 bases from J, leaving 25 bases between. Germline CDR1 is MNHEY and CDR2 is SMNVEV (reference sequence). The CDR3 is made up of 18 amino acids. In DNA form, the CDR3 reads TGTGCCAGCGGAACTCTGAGGGGCCTAGGTGGATCTAACTATGGCTACACCTTC. Protein sequence: CASGTLRGLGGSNYGYTF.

Concerning this clonotype: A much larger clone differs by one base, so this may be a read error. The V gene is TRBV20-1, the J gene TRBJ1-1; 9 bases fit TRBD1. Germline values: CDR1 DFQATT, CDR2 SNEGSKA (reference sequence). The CDR3 is 16 amino acids. V was pared by 6 bases and J by 3 bases, with 14 bases of the junction left unmatched. The CDR3 region has the DNA TGCAGTGCCGGAGAAGGGACAGGGTGGAGGGACACTGAAGCTTTCTTT. This gives the protein CSAGEGTGWRDTEAFF.

There are a few counts of this clonotype. This chain links TRBV7-9 with TRBJ2-5, with 7 bases lining up with TRBD2. The J segment lost 0 bases and the V segment lost 1 base, leaving 5 bases of the junction unmatched. The germline V gene has CDR1 SEHNR and CDR2 FQNEAQ (reference sequence). The CDR3 consists of 16 residues. The chain's CDR3 is CASSLVASGNQETQYF. CDR3 nucleotide sequence: TGTGCCAGCAGCTTAGTGGCTAGCGGAAACCAAGAGACCCAGTACTTC.

The chain joins TRBV14 to TRBJ2-7, with unresolved D. The germline V and J ends were trimmed by 1 base and 0 bases, with 10 bases remaining between them. Germline CDR1 is SGHDN and CDR2 is FVKESK. This CDR3 contains 15 residues. The CDR3 DNA reads as TGTGCCAGCAGCCAAGGCAGGTCCTACTCCTACGAGCAGTACTTC. Protein product: CASSQGRSYSYEQYF.

Comments on this clonotype: With a much larger clone just one base away, this may be a read error. This chain links TRBV5-3 with TRBJ1-1; D gene unclear. TRBV5-3 qualifies as an ORF whose function is uncertain. The CDR3 length is 13 residues. The chain's CDR3 is CASSLEGIVEAFF. DNA of the CDR3: TGTGCCAGCAGCTTGGAGGGAATCGTTGAAGCTTTCTTT.

This clonotype was picked up many times. The chain combines TRBV28 with TRBJ2-7, with 7 bases that match TRBD2. CDR3 length: 14 residues. The V gene's germline CDR1 is MDHEN and CDR2 SYDVKM. V lost 3 bases to trimming and J lost 2 bases; unmatched junction nucleotides: 4. The DNA of the CDR3 is TGTGCCAGCAGTTTCGGGGGGTTAACCTACGAGCAGTACTTC. Translation: CASSFGGLTYEQYF.

This clonotype was counted only a few times. The V and J genes are TRBV12-3 or TRBV12-4 and TRBJ1-1; D perhaps matches TRBD1 (6 bases). V lost 3 bases, J lost 0 bases, and 17 bases lay in between. This CDR3 is built from 17 residues. The CDR3: CASSFGGLGGLNTEAFF. In nucleotides, the CDR3 is TGTGCCAGCAGTTTCGGGGGCCTCGGAGGGCTGAACACTGAAGCTTTCTTT.

As for this clonotype: This is likely a read error, given that the CDR3 carries no conserved phenylalanine or tryptophan at its end. The V call is TRBV7-6, the J call TRBJ1-1; D not resolved. Trimming took 5 bases from V and 4 from J, leaving 23 bases between them. Germline V CDR1 and CDR2: SGHVS, FNYEAQ. This CDR3 is built from 17 residues. CDR3 bases: TGTGCCAGCAGCCCTGGACCGTTGACAAGCAGGACCACTGAAGCTTTCTCT. Translation gives CASSPGPLTSRTTEAFS.

This clonotype was seen many times. This rearrangement joins TRBV20-1 to TRBJ2-5; 7 nucleotides line up with TRBD2. Looked up from germline, CDR1 is DFQATT and CDR2 is SNEGSKA (reference sequence). J lost 4 bases, V lost 0 bases, and 8 bases had no gene match. The CDR3 totals 15 residues. CDR3 amino acids: CSARDGGLAVETQYF. In DNA, the CDR3 is TGCAGTGCTAGAGATGGGGGTCTAGCGGTAGAGACCCAGTACTTC.

Comment on this clonotype: The junction does not match germline at one end; this may be a read error. The chain recombines TRBV20-1 with TRBJ2-7; D may correspond to TRBD1 or TRBD2 (5 bases each). The germline gives CDR1 DFQATT, CDR2 SNEGSKA (reference sequence). The CDR3 has 15 amino acids. CDR3 loop: CGAPNPTGPYYEQCF. CDR3 bases: TGCGGTGCTCCCAACCCAACGGGACCGTACTACGAGCAGTGCTTC.

This clonotype came up once. The chain carries TRBV5-3 and TRBJ2-7, with a weak D call TRBD2 (6 bases). TRBV5-3 belongs to the ORF category, with a function that is uncertain. V was shortened by 8 bases and J by 4 bases, with 19 bases between the two germline ends. The CDR3 sequence is 14 residues long. The CDR3: CASSPDGGGYEQYF. The DNA of the CDR3 is TGTGCCAGCAGCCCGGACGGGGGAGGTTACGAGCAGTACTTC.

This clonotype was counted a few times. V usage is TRBV4-1 and J usage is TRBJ2-2; 8 bases are shared with TRBD2. Germline V gene data show CDR1 as MGHRA and CDR2 as YSYEKL. The CDR3 has 15 amino acids. The trim removed 0 bases at V and 11 bases at J, leaving 8 bases unmatched. The CDR3 DNA reads as TGCGCCAGCAGCCAAGATCGCGTCCTAGCGGGCGAGCTGTTTTTT. Its protein is CASSQDRVLAGELFF.

This clonotype was detected only a few times. J is TRBJ1-5 and V is TRBV19; D might be TRBD1 (6 bases). The CDR3 consists of 13 residues. V lost 7 bases and J lost 7, with 14 bases in between. Per germline, CDR1 LNHDA and CDR2 SQIVND (reference sequence). The CDR3 spells CASTLGGVQPQHF. CDR3 coding DNA: TGTGCCAGTACCTTGGGGGGCGTGCAGCCCCAGCATTTT.

The chain joins TRBV12-5 to TRBJ2-5, with 11 bases that match TRBD2. The CDR3 is 16 amino acids. CDR1 is LGHNT and CDR2 is FRNRAP in the germline V gene. J was trimmed by 1 base and V by 6 bases; bases with no gene match: 7. CDR3 DNA sequence: TGTGCTAGTGGGACTAGCGGGGACTCTCCCCAAGAGACCCAGTACTTC. Its protein product is CASGTSGDSPQETQYF.

This clonotype was picked up many times. CDR3 in amino acids: CASSPTDSNTEAFF. In nucleotides, the CDR3 is TGTGCCAGCAGCCCAACTGACAGCAACACTGAAGCTTTCTTT. The chain carries TRBV6-5 and TRBJ1-1; the D gene is possibly TRBD1 (5 bases). Germline CDR1 and CDR2: MNHEY and SVGAGI. The V gene lost 6 bases and the J gene lost 2 bases, with 13 bases spanning the gap. CDR3 length equals 14 residues.